The sequence of this T cell receptor (beta chain) was determined in a study of blood T cells in healthy people across ages. CDR1 and CDR2 (germline): MGHRA, YSYEKL. V was clipped by 3 bases and J by 0 bases, with 15 bases between them. The CDR3 runs 17 residues. This clonotype was detected a few times. The antigen is unknown. Study-wide results and limits: Aged donors had fewer naive CD4+ cells and lower diversity than long-lived donors.

The authors ran a second PCR of about 7 to 11 cycles using a sample-barcoded 5' primer and a J-beta primer mix. TCRdb re-analysed the 5' RACE reads in MiXCR, keeping a single row per CDR3 protein. The sample includes about 2 million distinct CDR3 sequences, roughly 50% of them seen just once. The sequence derives from a middle-aged woman in good health. Sequencing was performed on blood. The gene calls are TRBV4-1 and TRBJ2-1, with D uncertain. The CDR3 here is CASSQEWMTSSYNEQFF. CDR3 in DNA: TGCGCCAGCAGCCAGGAGTGGATGACCAGCTCCTACAATGAGCAGTTCTTC.